The entry that follows covers one TCR beta chain sequence. This clone was recorded only once. The antigen this receptor binds is unknown. Base qualities are not recorded, but no much larger clone differs from it by a single base. This record belongs to a study of control samples from healthy donors and cancer patients (dated by TCRdb to the early 2020s). Inclusive of the bounding cysteine and phenylalanine, the CDR3 is 15 residues long. The retained sequence is limited to the CDR3, 45 bases, with the frame set at the first base. CDR1 and CDR2 are read off the germline V gene as MDHEN and SYDVKM. V sheds 4 bases and J sheds 4 bases, leaving 16 bases between their ends. The library came from the immunoSEQ multiplex PCR assay. Here the immuneACCESS table is served through TCRdb, limited to in-frame sequences with V and J called. Missing clones are a known gap in these copies; in checked studies unresolved V genes cover under half, and the rest lacks a known reason. This sample has around 200,000 clones in its table, and about 95% of those were observed once. Together, the top ten hold approximately 1.4% of the sample.

Sequencing input: blood. The sequence is built from TRBV28 and TRBJ2-5, and TRBD1 may be the D gene, going by 8 matching bases. The clonotype was recovered from a man aged 50 or older in good health. The DNA reads TGTGCCAGCAGTTCCCCGACAGGGGAGGGAGAGACCCAGTACTTC. Its translation is CASSSPTGEGETQYF. The full variable domain, completed from the reference TRBV28 and TRBJ2-5 proteins outside the CDR3, reads DVKVTQSSRYLVKRTGEKVFLECVQDMDHENMFWYRQDPGLGLRLIYFSYDVKMKEKGDIPEGYSVSREKKERFSLILESASTNQTSMYLCASSSPTGEGETQYFGPGTRLLVL.